One sample yielded the 21 T cell receptor beta chains listed below, sequenced in a study of blood T cells in healthy people across ages. Using a J-beta primer mix together with a sample-barcoded 5' primer, a second PCR was run for roughly 6 to 11 cycles. TCRdb redid the calling of the 5' RACE reads with MiXCR, one entry per CDR3 protein. The sample shows around 1.7 million distinct CDR3 sequences, roughly 27% of them seen only once. Material: blood. The receptors stem from a woman in her 30s in good health.

Remarks on this clonotype: Because it lacks the conserved phenylalanine or tryptophan at the end, this CDR3 is likely a read error. The gene calls are TRBV20-1 and TRBJ2-7; 10 bases align to TRBD1. Germline assignment: CDR1 DFQATT and CDR2 SNEGSKA (reference sequence). The CDR3 length is 17 residues. The ends lost 0 bases at V and 3 bases at J; junction bases unmatched: 11. The CDR3, as DNA: TGCAGTGCTAGAGATATGTATAGGGGGACAGGGGTCTACGAGCAGTACATC. Amino acid sequence: CSARDMYRGTGVYEQYI.

The J gene is TRBJ2-4, the V gene TRBV28; D remains ambiguous. The tail of the sequence fits TRBJ2-5 better, so the J call may be wrong. Germline V gene sequence: CDR1 MDHEN, CDR2 SYDVKM. CDR3 length: 14 residues. The CDR3 sequence: CASSSPLVSATQYF. In DNA, the CDR3 is TGTGCCAGCAGTTCCCCTCTGGTGTCGGCGACCCAGTACTTC.

In this sample, this clonotype turned up a few times. Here the CDR3 reads CSVERLSMNTEAFF. The CDR3 DNA is TGCAGCGTTGAAAGGCTATCCATGAACACTGAAGCTTTCTTT. The chain is built from TRBV29-1 and TRBJ1-1; unclear D gene. With 2 bases removed from V and 0 bases from J, the gap between germline ends came to 10 bases. This CDR3 is 14 amino acids long. Looked up from germline, CDR1 is SQVTM and CDR2 is ANQGSEA.

This clonotype occurred a few times. The V and J genes are TRBV5-6 and TRBJ2-5, with TRBD1 identical over 9 bases. CDR1 is SGHDT and CDR2 is YYEEEE in the germline V gene. CDR3 length: 14 residues. V lost 4 bases and J lost 6; bases outside the gene matches: 7. In DNA form, the CDR3 reads TGTGCCAGCAGCACCCGACAGGGGGGGAAGACCCAGTACTTC. This codes for CASSTRQGGKTQYF. Using reference TRBV5-6 and TRBJ2-5 for the parts outside the CDR3, the full variable domain is DAGVTQSPTHLIKTRGQQVTLRCSPKSGHDTVSWYQQALGQGPQFIFQYYEEEERQRGNFPDRFSGHQFPNYSSELNVNALLLGDSALYLCASSTRQGGKTQYFGPGTRLLVL.

This clonotype was counted at least ten times. The V and J genes are TRBV18 and TRBJ1-5; D is uncertain. Germline V gene sequence: CDR1 KGHSH, CDR2 LQKENI. The CDR3 loop spans 15 amino acids. V dropped 3 bases and J dropped 0 bases, with 9 bases sitting between them. The CDR3 DNA follows: TGTGCCAGCTCACCCGGGCAGAGTAGCAATCAGCCCCAGCATTTT. Its translation is CASSPGQSSNQPQHF. Complete variable domain (other parts from reference TRBV18 and TRBJ1-5): NAGVMQNPRHLVRRRGQEARLRCSPMKGHSHVYWYRQLPEEGLKFMVYLQKENIIDESGMPKERFSAEFPKEGPSILRIQQVVRGDSAAYFCASSPGQSSNQPQHFGDGTRLSIL.

This sequence joins TRBV7-3 and TRBJ2-1, with TRBD2 matching 10 bases. The CDR3 sequence is 16 residues long. The J segment lost 6 bases and the V segment lost 1 base, leaving 6 bases of the junction unmatched. CDR1 and CDR2 from the germline V gene are SGHTA and FQGTGA. CDR3 loop: CASSLNPAGGRNEQFF. In DNA form, the CDR3 reads TGTGCCAGCAGCTTAAATCCAGCGGGGGGGCGCAATGAGCAGTTCTTC.

This clonotype was found once. The chain links TRBV7-9 to TRBJ1-1; maybe TRBD1 (6 bases). The CDR3 consists of 15 residues. Germline V gene data show CDR1 as SEHNR and CDR2 as FQNEAQ (reference sequence). V lost 5 bases, J lost 1 base, and 14 bases lay in between. CDR3 sequence reads: CASSLWTEPNTEAFF. CDR3 nucleotide sequence: TGTGCCAGCAGCCTTTGGACAGAACCGAACACTGAAGCTTTCTTT. Full variable domain (rest looked up from reference TRBV7-9 and TRBJ1-1): DTGVSQNPRHKITKRGQNVTFRCDPISEHNRLYWYRQTLGQGPEFLTYFQNEAQLEKSRLLSDRFSAERPKGSFSTLEIQRTEQGDSAMYLCASSLWTEPNTEAFFGQGTRLTVV.

This clonotype was counted only a few times. This sequence joins TRBV7-9 and TRBJ1-2; TRBD1 matches 10 bases. Germline-derived CDR1 and CDR2 are SEHNR and FQNEAQ (reference sequence). This CDR3 contains 15 residues. Trimming cost V 6 bases and J 8 bases; bases outside gene matches: 12. CDR3 sequence reads: CASRSAGTGERGYTF. The CDR3 DNA is TGTGCCAGCAGGTCCGCCGGGACAGGGGAAAGGGGCTACACCTTC.

This clonotype was counted only a few times. The rearrangement links TRBV20-1 to TRBJ2-7; D might be TRBD1 or TRBD2, each matching 7 bases. Germline CDR1 reads DFQATT; CDR2 reads SNEGSKA (reference sequence). The CDR3 covers 14 residues. V lost 3 bases, J lost 4 bases, and 16 bases lay in between. This chain's CDR3 is CSARGPGGAYEQYF. The CDR3 DNA follows: TGCAGTGCTAGGGGCCCAGGGGGGGCATACGAGCAGTACTTC.

This clonotype was observed at least ten times. This rearrangement joins TRBV10-3 to TRBJ2-1, with 11 bases aligning to TRBD2. Germline CDR1 ENHRY, CDR2 SYGVKD. V lost 4 bases and J lost 3; bases outside the gene matches: 2. There are 15 residues in the CDR3. The CDR3 region has the DNA TGTGCCATCAGTGGAGGACTAGCGGGCTACAATGAGCAGTTCTTC. Translated, it gives CAISGGLAGYNEQFF.

The rearrangement joins TRBV14 to TRBJ2-7; possible D gene TRBD1, 5 bases. Trimming took 1 base from V and 2 from J, leaving 15 bases between them. The CDR3 is 16 amino acids. Germline assignment: CDR1 SGHDN and CDR2 FVKESK. CDR3 in amino acids: CASSQVVSRVTYEQYF. CDR3 sequence (DNA): TGTGCCAGCAGCCAAGTAGTATCCAGGGTCACCTACGAGCAGTACTTC.

The chain joins TRBV7-9 to TRBJ1-1, with TRBD1 identical over 8 bases. V dropped 5 bases and J dropped 4; count of bases not matched to a gene: 9. Germline CDR1 and CDR2: SEHNR and FQNEAQ (reference sequence). The CDR3 contains 15 residues. The CDR3 DNA is TGTGCCAGCAGCGACCAGACAGGGGTGGCCACTGAAGCTTTCTTT. This codes for CASSDQTGVATEAFF.

The chain combines TRBV25-1 with TRBJ2-5; the D gene is possibly TRBD2 (6 bases). Looked up from germline, CDR1 is MGHDK and CDR2 is SYGVNS. V was clipped by 1 base and J by 3 bases, with 9 bases between them. This CDR3 has 14 residues. CDR3 region: CASSEFGGKETQYF. CDR3 bases: TGTGCCAGCAGTGAATTTGGCGGGAAAGAGACCCAGTACTTC.

This clonotype was seen a few times. The rearrangement joins TRBV6-6 to TRBJ1-2; D is unclear. The CDR3 has 15 residues. Germline CDR1 MNHNY, CDR2 SVGAGI (reference sequence). The V gene lost 6 bases and the J gene lost 4 bases, with 18 bases spanning the gap. In DNA form, the CDR3 reads TGTGCCAGCAGCCCGGCCCCCCGGACGGCCTATGGCTACACCTTC. Translated, it gives CASSPAPRTAYGYTF.

This clonotype was detected a few times. This chain uses TRBV20-1 with TRBJ2-1; 9 nucleotides match TRBD1. The ends lost 3 bases at V and 4 bases at J; junction bases unmatched: 7. Germline V CDR1 and CDR2: DFQATT, SNEGSKA (reference sequence). The CDR3 covers 15 residues. The CDR3 DNA reads TGCAGTGCTAGCCCCGACAGGGGGGGATACAATGAGCAGTTCTTC. Its translation is CSASPDRGGYNEQFF.

The chain is built from TRBV7-2 and TRBJ1-2; 11 nucleotides match TRBD1. CDR3 length equals 15 residues. Trimming took 4 bases from V and 6 from J; bases not matched to a gene: 7. From germline, CDR1 is SGHTA and CDR2 FQGNSA. The CDR3 nucleotides are TGTGCCAGCAGCTACCGGGACAGGGGGGCGGATGGCTACACCTTC. Amino acids: CASSYRDRGADGYTF.

The table lists this clonotype with many counts. V and J are TRBV4-1 and TRBJ2-5; D remains unclear. V was shortened by 4 bases and J by 5 bases, with 14 bases between the two germline ends. This CDR3 region has 14 residues. CDR1 MGHRA and CDR2 YSYEKL come from the germline V gene. CDR3 coding DNA: TGCGCCAGCAGCCCCGGTCCTAGAAGGGAGACCCAGTACTTC. It yields the protein CASSPGPRRETQYF.

This clonotype was seen more than once but under ten times. V and J are TRBV20-1 and TRBJ2-3, with 11 bases lining up with TRBD1. The CDR3 has 14 amino acids. V was pared by 3 bases and J by 5 bases, with 4 bases of the junction left unmatched. Germline values: CDR1 DFQATT, CDR2 SNEGSKA (reference sequence). The CDR3 reads CSASRTGGLDTQYF. The CDR3 bases are TGCAGTGCTAGCAGGACAGGGGGCTTAGATACGCAGTATTTT.

The chain uses TRBV27 and TRBJ2-3; the match to TRBD2 covers 9 bases. Unmatched junction bases numbered 5, after V lost 2 bases and J lost 2 bases. Germline CDR1 MNHEY, CDR2 SMNVEV (reference sequence). The CDR3 has 16 residues. The CDR3 bases are TGTGCCAGCAGTTTAGACCTAGCGGGGAACACAGATACGCAGTATTTT. Translating it yields CASSLDLAGNTDTQYF.

The chain recombines TRBV7-2 with TRBJ1-5; D not certain. Trimming left V 2 bases short and J 7 bases short, with 9 bases between. There are 13 residues in the CDR3. CDR1 is SGHTA, CDR2 FQGNSA, per germline. As DNA, the CDR3 is TGTACCAGCAGCTTAAATGGACGGCAGCCCCAGCATTTT. It specifies CTSSLNGRQPQHF. The full variable domain, its missing parts supplied by reference TRBV7-2 and TRBJ1-5, is GAGVSQSPSNKVTEKGKDVELRCDPISGHTALYWYRQSLGQGLEFLIYFQGNSAPDKSGLPSDRFSAERTGGSVSTLTIQRTQQEDSAVYLCTSSLNGRQPQHFGDGTRLSIL.

V usage is TRBV7-6 and J usage is TRBJ2-2; 7 nucleotides agree with TRBD1. Germline-derived CDR1 and CDR2 are SGHVS and FNYEAQ. CDR3 size: 17 residues. Germline trimming cut 3 bases from V and 0 bases from J; bases unmatched to any gene: 7. CDR3 sequence: CASSFRRGPANTGELFF. The CDR3 nucleotides read TGTGCCAGCAGCTTCCGAAGGGGGCCTGCGAACACCGGGGAGCTGTTTTTT.